These T cell receptor beta chains were read from a single sample in a study of blood T cell repertoires in COVID-19. TCRdb's table, derived via immunoSEQ multiplex PCR, lists solely in-frame clones and lacks some. This table has 60,000 to 75,000 clones, roughly nine tenths appearing once. The sequenced sample was peripheral blood. These receptor sequences come from a woman between 50 and 59 years old with COVID-19, enrolled during active disease. Both conserved end residues are part of each CDR3. The D gene is left open where the match is weak. Rows may omit the clone size; those that give it use once, few, many or a size class.

abundance,d_gene,j_gene,len,v_gene,CDR3aa,CDR3nt
-,TRBD2,TRBJ2-7,13,TRBV28,CASSRTSGSEQYF,TGTGCCAGCAGTCGGACTAGCGGGAGCGAGCAGTACTTC
-,-,TRBJ1-6,16,TRBV7-8,CASSLRGESLISPLHF,TGTGCCAGCAGCCTCCGGGGGGAGTCCCTTATTTCACCCCTCCACTTT
-,TRBD2,TRBJ2-1,15,TRBV14,CASSRRLAGNNEQFF,TGTGCCAGCAGCCGTCGACTAGCGGGGAACAATGAGCAGTTCTTC
-,-,TRBJ2-7,13,TRBV19,CASSIDRSYEQYF,TGTGCCAGTAGTATAGACAGATCCTACGAGCAGTACTTC
few,-,TRBJ2-7,14,TRBV10-3,CAISARTVAYEQYF,TGTGCCATCAGTGCACGAACAGTTGCCTACGAGCAGTACTTC
few,TRBD2,TRBJ2-2,17,TRBV3-1/TRBV3-2,CASRQTSGRINTGELFF,TGTGCCAGCAGGCAGACTAGCGGGAGGATCAACACCGGGGAGCTGTTTTTT
-,-,TRBJ2-7,15,TRBV7-2,CASSAQGLVTYEQYF,TGTGCCAGCAGCGCTCAGGGACTTGTTACCTACGAGCAGTACTTC
-,TRBD1,TRBJ1-2,12,TRBV29-1,CSVRTGTYGYTF,TGCAGCGTTAGGACAGGCACCTATGGCTACACCTTC
-,-,TRBJ1-2,13,TRBV28,CASSQGVNYGYTF,TGTGCCAGCAGTCAAGGAGTTAACTATGGCTACACCTTC
-,-,TRBJ1-4,14,TRBV7-6,CASSQGGEEEKLFF,TGTGCCAGCAGCCAAGGGGGTGAGGAGGAAAAACTGTTTTTT
-,-,TRBJ2-1,16,TRBV7-2,CASSGVLSASYNEQFF,TGTGCCAGCAGCGGAGTTCTGAGCGCCTCCTACAATGAGCAGTTCTTC
once,TRBD2,TRBJ2-5,17,TRBV7-6,CASSLVRTSGRGETQYF,TGTGCCAGCAGCTTAGTGAGGACTAGCGGGAGGGGTGAGACCCAGTACTTC
-,-,TRBJ2-7,15,TRBV7-9,CASSLGSGLSYEQYF,TGTGCCAGCAGCCTCGGGAGCGGGCTCTCCTACGAGCAGTACTTC
-,-,TRBJ1-5,13,TRBV28,CVASTGGSQPQHF,TGTGTCGCGTCTACCGGGGGAAGCCAGCCCCAGCATTTT
-,-,TRBJ2-1,12,TRBV29-1,CSAKSSYNEQFF,TGCAGCGCTAAGAGCTCCTACAATGAGCAGTTCTTC
few,TRBD1,TRBJ1-1,13,TRBV4-2,CASSRQGSTEAFF,TGTGCCAGCAGCCGACAGGGGAGCACTGAAGCTTTCTTT
-,-,TRBJ1-3,16,TRBV2,CASRPNEVDSGNTIYF,TGTGCCAGCAGACCAAACGAGGTCGACTCTGGAAACACCATATATTTT
-,-,TRBJ1-1,13,TRBV7-8,CASSLDRNTEAFF,TGTGCCAGCAGCTTAGACAGGAACACTGAAGCTTTCTTT
-,TRBD1,TRBJ2-5,15,TRBV28,CASSGGGQGQETQYF,TGTGCCAGCAGTGGGGGGGGACAGGGCCAAGAGACCCAGTACTTC
-,-,TRBJ2-1,15,TRBV19,CASSIAGRRDNEQFF,TGTGCCAGTAGTATAGCGGGACGGAGGGACAATGAGCAGTTCTTC
-,-,TRBJ2-5,17,TRBV15,CATSRDRAVGSGETQYF,TGTGCCACCAGCAGAGATCGGGCGGTAGGGTCAGGGGAGACCCAGTACTTC
few,TRBD2,TRBJ2-1,17,TRBV3-1/TRBV3-2,CASSQDTAGAFSNEQFF,TGTGCCAGCAGCCAAGATACGGCGGGAGCATTTAGTAATGAGCAGTTCTTC
-,TRBD2,TRBJ2-5,16,TRBV5-1,CASSIGSGSKGETQYF,TGCGCCAGCAGCATCGGTAGCGGGAGCAAAGGAGAGACCCAGTACTTC
once,-,TRBJ1-2,15,TRBV6-2/TRBV6-3,CASSPAAEANYGYTF,TGTGCCAGCAGCCCCGCCGCCGAGGCTAACTATGGCTACACCTTC
-,-,TRBJ1-5,16,TRBV19,CASSTLGSISNQPQHF,TGTGCCAGTAGTACCCTCGGGTCGATAAGCAATCAGCCCCAGCATTTT
-,-,TRBJ1-5,19,TRBV15,CATSRERGDTTYSNQPQHF,TGTGCCACCAGCAGAGAAAGAGGGGACACAACCTATAGCAATCAGCCCCAGCATTTT
-,TRBD1,TRBJ1-5,14,TRBV28,CASRLRDRSQPQHF,TGTGCCAGCAGACTCCGGGACAGGAGTCAGCCCCAGCATTTT
-,TRBD2,TRBJ2-7,17,TRBV10-2,CASSGILAGSKTYEQYF,TGCGCCAGCAGTGGAATACTAGCGGGATCAAAAACCTACGAGCAGTACTTC
-,TRBD2,TRBJ2-7,13,TRBV12-3/TRBV12-4,CASSNGLAGEQYF,TGTGCCAGCAGTAACGGACTAGCAGGCGAGCAGTACTTC
-,-,TRBJ2-1,14,TRBV30,CAWEPGLQTNEQFF,TGTGCCTGGGAACCGGGACTGCAGACGAATGAGCAGTTCTTC
-,TRBD1,TRBJ2-3,13,TRBV12-3/TRBV12-4,CASSLDRGDTQYF,TGTGCCAGCAGTTTAGACAGGGGCGATACGCAGTATTTT
-,TRBD1,TRBJ2-2,15,TRBV5-6,CASSTGTGAIGELFF,TGTGCCAGCAGCACCGGGACAGGGGCCATCGGGGAGCTGTTTTTT
-,TRBD1,TRBJ2-7,16,TRBV13,CASSHHPGAGGQEQYF,TGTGCCAGCAGCCACCATCCTGGGGCAGGGGGCCAGGAGCAGTACTTC
-,-,TRBJ2-7,14,TRBV28,CASNMEGISYEQYF,TGTGCCAGCAATATGGAGGGTATATCCTACGAGCAGTACTTC
-,-,TRBJ1-4,12,TRBV28,CASSFRGARLFF,TGTGCCAGCAGTTTCAGGGGCGCCAGGCTGTTTTTT
-,TRBD1,TRBJ1-2,15,TRBV15,CATSPGGTGENGYTF,TGTGCGACCAGTCCGGGGGGGACAGGGGAAAATGGCTACACCTTC
-,-,TRBJ1-2,13,TRBV27,CASSLRGNYGYTF,TGTGCCAGCAGTTTACGAGGAAACTATGGCTACACCTTC